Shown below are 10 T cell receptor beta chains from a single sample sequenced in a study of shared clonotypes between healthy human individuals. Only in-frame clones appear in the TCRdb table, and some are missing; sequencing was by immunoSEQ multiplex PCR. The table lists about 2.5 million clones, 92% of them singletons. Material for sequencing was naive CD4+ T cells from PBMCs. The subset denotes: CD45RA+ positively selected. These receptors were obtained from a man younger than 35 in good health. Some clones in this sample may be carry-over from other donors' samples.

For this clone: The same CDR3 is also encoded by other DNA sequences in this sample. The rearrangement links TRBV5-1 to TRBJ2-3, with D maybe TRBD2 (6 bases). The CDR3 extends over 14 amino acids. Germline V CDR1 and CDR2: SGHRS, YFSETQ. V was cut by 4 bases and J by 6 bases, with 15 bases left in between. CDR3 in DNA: TGCGCCAGCAGCCCGGGACCGGCGGGGGATACGCAGTATTTT. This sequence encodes CASSPGPAGDTQYF.

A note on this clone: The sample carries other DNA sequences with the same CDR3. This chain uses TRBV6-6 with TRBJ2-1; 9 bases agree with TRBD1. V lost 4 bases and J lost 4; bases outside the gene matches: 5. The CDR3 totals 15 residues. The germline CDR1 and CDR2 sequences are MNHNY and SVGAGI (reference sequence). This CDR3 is CASSSGQGRYNEQFF. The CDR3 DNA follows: TGTGCCAGCAGTTCCGGACAGGGGAGATACAATGAGCAGTTCTTC.

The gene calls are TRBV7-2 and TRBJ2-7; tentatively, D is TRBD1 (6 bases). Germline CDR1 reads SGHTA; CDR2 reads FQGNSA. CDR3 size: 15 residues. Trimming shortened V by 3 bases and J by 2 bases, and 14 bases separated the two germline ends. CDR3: CASSFSSRGTYEQYF. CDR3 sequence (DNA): TGTGCCAGCAGCTTTTCGTCAAGGGGGACCTACGAGCAGTACTTC.

The CDR3 here is CASGVNSNTEAFF. For the CDR3, the DNA is TGTGCCAGCGGAGTAAACAGCAACACTGAAGCTTTCTTT. The chain has TRBV9 and TRBJ1-1; D unclear. The CDR3 extends over 13 amino acids. Trimming took 7 bases from V and 2 from J, leaving 12 bases between them. The germline V gene has CDR1 SGDLS and CDR2 YYNGEE.

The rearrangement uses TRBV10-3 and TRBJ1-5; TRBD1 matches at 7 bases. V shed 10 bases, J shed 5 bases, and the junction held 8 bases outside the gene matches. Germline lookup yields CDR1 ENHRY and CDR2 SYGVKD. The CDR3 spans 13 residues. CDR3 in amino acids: CATLGQEDQPQHF. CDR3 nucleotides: TGTGCCACTTTAGGACAGGAGGATCAGCCCCAGCATTTT.

CDR3 coding DNA: TGTGCCAGCAGTAGATTTAGCCAGGGCCACTACACCTTC. It encodes CASSRFSQGHYTF. The rearrangement links TRBV28 to TRBJ1-2, with a tentative D call TRBD1 (5 bases). Germline V CDR1 and CDR2: MDHEN, SYDVKM. Deletions cut 5 bases from V and 10 bases from J, with 17 bases between. The CDR3 is 13 residues long.

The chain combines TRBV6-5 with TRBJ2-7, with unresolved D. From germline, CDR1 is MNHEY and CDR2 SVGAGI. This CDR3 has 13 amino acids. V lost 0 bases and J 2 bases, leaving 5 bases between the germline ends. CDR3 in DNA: TGTGCCAGCAGTTACTCTAATACCTACGAGCAGTACTTC. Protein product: CASSYSNTYEQYF.

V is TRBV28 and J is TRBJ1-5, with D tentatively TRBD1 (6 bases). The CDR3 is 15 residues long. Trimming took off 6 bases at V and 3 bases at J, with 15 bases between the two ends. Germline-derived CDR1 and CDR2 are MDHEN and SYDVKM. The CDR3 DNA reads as TGTGCCAGCAGACTAGGGGGTGGGAACAATCAGCCCCAGCATTTT. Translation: CASRLGGGNNQPQHF.

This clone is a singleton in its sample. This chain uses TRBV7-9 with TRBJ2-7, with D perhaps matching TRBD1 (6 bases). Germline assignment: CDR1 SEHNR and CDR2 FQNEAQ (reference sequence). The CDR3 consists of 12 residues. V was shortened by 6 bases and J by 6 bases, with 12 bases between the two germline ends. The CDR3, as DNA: TGTGCCAGCAGTCCAGGGGCGTCCGAGCAGTACTTC. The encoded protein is CASSPGASEQYF.

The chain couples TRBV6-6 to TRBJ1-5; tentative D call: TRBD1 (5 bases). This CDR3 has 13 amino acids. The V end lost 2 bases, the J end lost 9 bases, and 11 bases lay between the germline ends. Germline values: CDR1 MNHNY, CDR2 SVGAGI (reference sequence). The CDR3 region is CASSYDSFGPQHF. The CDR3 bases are TGTGCCAGCAGTTACGACAGCTTCGGGCCCCAGCATTTT.